The rows below give T cell receptor beta chains drawn from one sample of a study of CD4 and CD8 cells across lung adenocarcinoma regions. TCRdb itself ran the PCR reads through MiXCR, one entry per CDR3 protein. The repertoire holds some 25,000 distinct CDR3 sequences, with more than 45% as singletons. Sequencing was done on a sample of CD8+ T cells from the center of a lung tumor. The receptors derive from a male donor with lung adenocarcinoma. The CD4 and CD8 labels of this study may be unreliable. Each CDR3 is given with its conserved first and last residue. The D gene is left open where the match is weak. Clone size is stated in some rows and not others, as once, few, many or a class when expanded.

TRBV6-1	TRBD2	-	TRBJ2-1	CASSEASYGGTNEQFF	TGTGCCAGCAGTGAAGCGAGTTACGGGGGGACCAATGAGCAGTTCTTC
TRBV28	-	many	TRBJ2-2	CASTPQAGARELFF	TGTGCCAGCACCCCCCAGGCGGGCGCCCGGGAGCTGTTTTTT
TRBV6-5	-	few	TRBJ2-1	CASSNQFSDEQFF	TGTGCCAGCAGTAACCAATTCAGCGATGAGCAGTTCTTC
TRBV6-1	TRBD2	-	TRBJ2-3	CASRTSGANTQYF	TGTGCCAGCCGGACTAGCGGGGCCAATACGCAGTATTTC
TRBV14	TRBD2	many	TRBJ2-1	CASSQQAGVYNEQFF	TGTGCCAGCAGCCAACAAGCGGGGGTGTACAATGAGCAGTTCTTC
TRBV3-1	-	few	TRBJ2-1	CASSQGGYRDPRNEQFF	TGTGCCAGCAGCCAAGGAGGCTATCGAGACCCTCGGAATGAGCAGTTCTTC
TRBV14	-	-	TRBJ2-5	CAGGPVGRDQDIQYF	TGTGCTGGGGGGCCCGTGGGGCGTGACCAAGACATCCAGTACTTC
TRBV6-1	-	-	TRBJ2-3	CASRLPGAENTQYF	TGTGCCAGCAGATTGCCGGGAGCCGAAAACACGCAGTATTTC
TRBV4-1	TRBD2	medium-sized	TRBJ2-5	CASSQDLGLAGVSETQYF	TGCGCCAGCAGCCAAGATCTAGGACTAGCGGGAGTCAGTGAGACCCAGTACTTC
TRBV6-5	-	medium-sized	TRBJ2-6	CASTTIQGDSGANVLTF	TGTGCCAGCACTACCATACAGGGAGACTCTGGGGCCAACGTCCTGACTTTC
TRBV7-8	-	many	TRBJ1-2	CASSLAAHGYGYTF	TGTGCCAGCAGCTTAGCGGCCCACGGGTATGGCTACACCTTC
TRBV6-1	TRBD1	-	TRBJ2-7	CASSRDRGLHEQYF	TGTGCCAGCAGCCGGGACAGGGGGCTTCACGAGCAGTACTTC
TRBV6-4	TRBD2	many	TRBJ2-2	CASFKREDTGELFF	TGTGCCAGCTTTAAGCGGGAGGACACCGGGGAGCTGTTTTTT
TRBV10-2	-	-	TRBJ2-3	CASSEPCLLPKDTQYF	TGCGCCAGCAGTGAGCCCTGTCTGCTACCCAAAGACACTCAGTATTTT
TRBV10-3	-	few	TRBJ2-6	CASSQALTGANVLTF	TGTGCCAGCAGTCAGGCACTCACTGGGGCCAACGTCCTGACTTTC
TRBV7-2	-	-	TRBJ2-1	CASSLHGRDGTQFF	TGTGCCAGCAGCTTACATGGTCGAGATGGGACCCAGTTCTTC
TRBV4-1	TRBD2	-	TRBJ2-3	CASSRVMAREAKNTQYF	TGCGCCAGCAGCCGAGTTATGGCGCGGGAGGCCAAAAATACTCAGTATTTT
TRBV6-4	-	once	TRBJ2-4	CGGTETGGKNTQYF	TGTGGCGGCACTGAGACGGGGGGCAAAAACACTCAGTATTTC
TRBV6-5	-	few	TRBJ2-5	CASSYRLKETQYF	TGTGCCAGCAGTTACAGGCTGAAAGAGACCCAGTACTTC
TRBV28	TRBD1	-	TRBJ1-2	CASSLPQGQGNYGYTF	TGTGCCAGCAGTTTGCCCCAGGGACAGGGGAACTATGGCTACACCTTC
TRBV6-1	TRBD1	many	TRBJ2-7	CASSGTGGREQYF	TGTGCCAGCAGTGGAACAGGGGGCCGCGAGCAGTACTTC
TRBV12-3/TRBV12-4	-	-	TRBJ2-5	CASRGAGTVGGETQYF	TGTGCCAGCAGGGGTGCCGGGACAGTCGGGGGAGAGACCCAGTACTTC
TRBV6-1	TRBD2	once	TRBJ2-1	CAGMDSGENNEQFF	TGTGCCGGGATGGATAGCGGGGAAAACAATGAGCAGTTCTTC
TRBV6-5	-	-	TRBJ1-2	CASSYSREGVGYTF	TGTGCCAGCAGTTACTCGAGAGAGGGTGTAGGCTACACCTTC
TRBV27	TRBD1	many	TRBJ1-1	CASSLNRGNTEAFF	TGTGCCAGCAGTTTAAACAGGGGGAACACTGAAGCTTTCTTT
TRBV27	TRBD2	-	TRBJ2-5	CAGSGVRDPDTQYF	TGTGCGGGGAGCGGGGTACGGGACCCAGATACCCAGTATTTC
TRBV6-1	-	-	TRBJ2-2	CASSGRRRNTGELFF	TGTGCCAGCAGTGGCCGGAGACGGAACACCGGGGAGCTGTTTTTT